Described below is a single T cell receptor beta chain sequence and its context. Its antigen is not known. This sample was included in a study of cytotoxic CD8 clonotypes in ibrutinib-treated CLL. Study summary: The study included approximately 10 relapsed/refractory and about 16 treatment-naive patients; roughly 18 had IGHV unmutated disease. Overall study findings and caveats: Among the clonotypes, public ones were uncommon and contracted or held stable on treatment.

The length of the CDR3 is 13 residues. The germline V and J ends were trimmed by 7 bases and 1 base, with 12 bases remaining between them. Per the germline V gene, CDR1 is SQVTM and CDR2 is ANQGSEA. Investigators sought sequencing depths of between 1 in 200,000 and 1 in 1 million T cells. This table comes from immunoSEQ multiplex PCR, and its TCRdb copy is limited to in-frame clones, with some not included. Of some 300,000 clones in the sample, approximately 80% are singletons; the top ten hold 6.5% to 8.5%. The rearrangement joins TRBV29-1 to TRBJ2-3, with a weak D call TRBD2 (5 bases). This sequence was found in a human donor with chronic lymphocytic leukemia. Here the sequenced sample was PBMCs, taken before ibrutinib treatment. The chain's CDR3 is CSGWYGGTDTQYF. Here the CDR3 DNA reads TGCAGCGGGTGGTACGGGGGCACAGATACGCAGTATTTT.